The 11 T cell receptor beta chains below were found in one sample sequenced in a study of CD8 T cells in ankylosing spondylitis. TCRdb redid the calling of the 5' RACE reads with MiXCR, one entry per CDR3 protein. The table has roughly 180,000 distinct CDR3 sequences, around a tenth seen once; the top ten hold around 15%. The sample taken for sequencing was blood, either unsorted or a sorted T cell fraction (not recorded which). Source of these receptors: a female donor with ankylosing spondylitis or in good health (not recorded which).

This clonotype has ten or more counts. This rearrangement joins TRBV4-3 to TRBJ2-1; TRBD1 matches at 7 bases. This CDR3 has 14 residues. CDR1 is LGHNA, CDR2 YSLEER, per germline. The V segment lost 0 bases and the J segment 8 bases; nucleotides outside the gene matches: 4. CDR3 in amino acids: CASSQDFQGDEQFF. CDR3 DNA: TGCGCCAGCAGCCAAGATTTCCAGGGGGATGAGCAGTTCTTC.

The table lists this clonotype with a few counts. V usage is TRBV7-9 and J usage is TRBJ2-5; 9 nucleotides match TRBD2. The CDR3 sequence is 17 residues long. The J segment lost 0 bases and the V segment lost 1 base, leaving 6 bases of the junction unmatched. Germline V gene sequence: CDR1 SEHNR, CDR2 FQNEAQ (reference sequence). CDR3 in amino acids: CASSLETSGQYQETQYF. CDR3 coding DNA: TGTGCCAGCAGCTTAGAGACTAGCGGCCAATACCAAGAGACCCAGTACTTC. The full variable domain, with the rest looked up from reference TRBV7-9 and TRBJ2-5, is DTGVSQNPRHKITKRGQNVTFRCDPISEHNRLYWYRQTLGQGPEFLTYFQNEAQLEKSRLLSDRFSAERPKGSFSTLEIQRTEQGDSAMYLCASSLETSGQYQETQYFGPGTRLLVL.

The chain is built from TRBV29-1 and TRBJ2-1; tentative D call: TRBD1 (6 bases). Germline V gives CDR1 SQVTM, CDR2 ANQGSEA. Trimming left V 7 bases short and J 7 bases short, with 35 bases between. CDR3 length equals 19 residues. The CDR3 here is CSAEIQGTRWISIGNEQFF. The CDR3 region has the DNA TGCAGCGCCGAAATTCAGGGGACCCGCTGGATCTCCATAGGGAATGAGCAGTTCTTC.

This chain connects TRBV7-9 to TRBJ1-6; D is perhaps TRBD1 (5 bases). The CDR3 totals 14 residues. Germline V lookup: CDR1 SEHNR, CDR2 FQNEAQ (reference sequence). V gave up 6 bases and J gave up 5 bases, with 11 bases separating them. Here the CDR3 DNA reads TGTGCCAGCAGGCAGGGTCTTGATAATTCACCCCTCCACTTT. Its protein is CASRQGLDNSPLHF.

This clonotype has just a few counts. The chain is built from TRBV29-1 and TRBJ2-1, with D maybe TRBD2 (5 bases). The CDR3 is 12 residues long. Trimming took off 7 bases at V and 5 bases at J, with 12 bases between the two ends. Germline lookup yields CDR1 SQVTM and CDR2 ANQGSEA. The CDR3 loop reads CSGLDWNNEQFF. The CDR3 coding sequence is TGCAGCGGCTTGGACTGGAACAATGAGCAGTTCTTC.

This clonotype was recorded many times. The CDR3 nucleotides are TGTGCCAGCAGTTACTTACCCGGCGGGAGTTCTTACGAGCAGTACTTC. It codes for CASSYLPGGSSYEQYF. V is TRBV6-2 or TRBV6-3 and J is TRBJ2-7, with TRBD2 identical over 7 bases. This CDR3 region has 16 residues. V lost 1 base to trimming and J lost 4 bases; unmatched junction nucleotides: 10. Per germline, CDR1 MNHEY and CDR2 SVGEGT.

This clonotype was seen a few times. The V and J genes are TRBV9 and TRBJ1-1; possible D gene TRBD1, 6 bases. V was trimmed by 4 bases and J by 1 base, leaving 14 bases between them. Germline V gene data show CDR1 as SGDLS and CDR2 as YYNGEE. The CDR3 runs 15 residues. The CDR3 DNA follows: TGTGCCAGCAGCCCGCAGGGGAATAGGAACACTGAAGCTTTCTTT. Protein product: CASSPQGNRNTEAFF. Based on the CDR3 plus reference TRBV9 and TRBJ1-1, the full variable domain is DSGVTQTPKHLITATGQRVTLRCSPRSGDLSVYWYQQSLDQGLQFLIQYYNGEERAKGNILERFSAQQFPDLHSELNLSSLELGDSALYFCASSPQGNRNTEAFFGQGTRLTVV.

With regard to this clonotype: A junction end diverges from the germline sequence, so it may reflect a read error. V gene TRBV10-3 combines with J gene TRBJ1-1; D not certain. The germline gives CDR1 ENHRY, CDR2 SYGVKD. The CDR3 totals 13 residues. The CDR3 reads CAISESRRPEVFF. The CDR3 nucleotides read TGTGCCATCAGTGAGTCAAGACGGCCTGAAGTTTTCTTT.

This rearrangement joins TRBV9 to TRBJ2-1, with 7 bases lining up with TRBD2. The CDR3 totals 14 residues. V shed 3 bases and J 6 bases; nucleotides not matched to a gene: 6. CDR1 and CDR2 from the germline V gene are SGDLS and YYNGEE. The CDR3 sequence is CASSGGGRFNEQFF. The CDR3, as DNA: TGTGCCAGCAGCGGGGGAGGGAGGTTCAATGAGCAGTTCTTC. Full variable domain (missing parts from reference TRBV9 and TRBJ2-1): DSGVTQTPKHLITATGQRVTLRCSPRSGDLSVYWYQQSLDQGLQFLIQYYNGEERAKGNILERFSAQQFPDLHSELNLSSLELGDSALYFCASSGGGRFNEQFFGPGTRLTVL.

This chain connects TRBV6-2 or TRBV6-3 to TRBJ2-1, with a weak D call TRBD2 (6 bases). Germline V gene data show CDR1 as MNHEY and CDR2 as SVGEGT. CDR3 length equals 14 residues. The V and J ends lost 7 bases and 6 bases respectively, with 16 bases between them. The CDR3 sequence is CASTGDLRGNEQFF. CDR3 in DNA: TGTGCCAGCACGGGGGATTTGAGAGGCAATGAGCAGTTCTTC.

Comments on this clonotype: This may be a read error, as it is one base from a much larger clone. V gene TRBV20-1 combines with J gene TRBJ2-1; 12 nucleotides agree with TRBD2. The CDR3 is 15 amino acids. Germline V gene lookup returns CDR1 DFQATT and CDR2 SNEGSKA (reference sequence). The CDR3 reads CCAESGTSGSNEQFF. CDR3 sequence (DNA): TGCTGTGCCGAATCCGGGACTAGCGGGTCCAATGAGCAGTTCTTC.